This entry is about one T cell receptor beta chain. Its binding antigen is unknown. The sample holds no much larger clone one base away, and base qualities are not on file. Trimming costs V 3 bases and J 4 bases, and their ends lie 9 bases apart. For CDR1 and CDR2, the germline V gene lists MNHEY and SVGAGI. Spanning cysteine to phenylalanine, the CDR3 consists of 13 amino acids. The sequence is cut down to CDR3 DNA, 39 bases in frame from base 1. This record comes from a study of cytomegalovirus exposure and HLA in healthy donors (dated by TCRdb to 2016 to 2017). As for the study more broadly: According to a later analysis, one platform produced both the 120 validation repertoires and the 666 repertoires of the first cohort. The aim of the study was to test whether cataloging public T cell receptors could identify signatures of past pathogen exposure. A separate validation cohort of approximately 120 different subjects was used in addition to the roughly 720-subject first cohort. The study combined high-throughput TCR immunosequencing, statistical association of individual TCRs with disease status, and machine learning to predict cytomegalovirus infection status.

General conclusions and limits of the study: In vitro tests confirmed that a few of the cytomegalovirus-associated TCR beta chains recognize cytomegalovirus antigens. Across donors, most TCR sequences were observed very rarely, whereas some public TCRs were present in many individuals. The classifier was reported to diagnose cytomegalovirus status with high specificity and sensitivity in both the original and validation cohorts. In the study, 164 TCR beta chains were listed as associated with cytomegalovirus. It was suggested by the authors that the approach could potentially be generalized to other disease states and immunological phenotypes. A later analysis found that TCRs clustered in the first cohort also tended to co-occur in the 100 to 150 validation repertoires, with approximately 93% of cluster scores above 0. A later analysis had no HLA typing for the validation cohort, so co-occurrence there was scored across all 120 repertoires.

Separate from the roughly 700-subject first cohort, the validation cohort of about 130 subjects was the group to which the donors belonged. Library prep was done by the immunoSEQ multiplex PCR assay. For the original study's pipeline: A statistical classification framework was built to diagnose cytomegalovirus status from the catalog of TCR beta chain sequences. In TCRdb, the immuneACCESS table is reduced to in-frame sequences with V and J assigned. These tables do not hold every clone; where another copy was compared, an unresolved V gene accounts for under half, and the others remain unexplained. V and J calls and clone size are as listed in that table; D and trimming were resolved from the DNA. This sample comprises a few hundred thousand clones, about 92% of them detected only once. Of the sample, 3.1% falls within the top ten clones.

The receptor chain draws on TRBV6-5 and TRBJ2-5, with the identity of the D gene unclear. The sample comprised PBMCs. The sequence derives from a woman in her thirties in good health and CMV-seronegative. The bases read TGTGCCAGCAGTTATGGAGTACCAGAGACCCAGTACTTC. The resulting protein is CASSYGVPETQYF.